This T cell receptor beta chain is from a study of cytomegalovirus exposure and HLA in healthy donors. The V gene's germline CDR1 is SGHVS and CDR2 FNYEAQ. The V gene lost 5 bases and the J gene lost 2 bases, with 12 bases spanning the gap. The length of the CDR3 is 15 residues. Study observations and caveats: In a later analysis, at a false discovery rate of 0.05, about 16,000 TCR beta sequences matched HLA alleles. Most subjects' HLA-A and HLA-B alleles were reportedly predicted from TCR beta sequences. The productive fraction for most TCR beta V segments was about 87% or about 30% in an earlier analysis.

To note about this clone: Its antigen remains unknown.

Both 60 Vbeta primers and 13 Jbeta primers went into the PCR. TCRdb's copy holds only in-frame clones and misses some; the assay was immunoSEQ multiplex PCR. The repertoire includes under 200,000 clones, roughly 76% of them detected once, and roughly 2% sits in the top ten. The chain recombines TRBV7-6 with TRBJ2-2; D is uncertain. Sequencing was performed on PBMCs. The TCR comes from a human donor in good health. CDR3 in amino acids: CASSPSIGNTGELFF. For the CDR3, the DNA is TGTGCCAGCAGCCCTTCAATCGGTAACACCGGGGAGCTGTTTTTT.